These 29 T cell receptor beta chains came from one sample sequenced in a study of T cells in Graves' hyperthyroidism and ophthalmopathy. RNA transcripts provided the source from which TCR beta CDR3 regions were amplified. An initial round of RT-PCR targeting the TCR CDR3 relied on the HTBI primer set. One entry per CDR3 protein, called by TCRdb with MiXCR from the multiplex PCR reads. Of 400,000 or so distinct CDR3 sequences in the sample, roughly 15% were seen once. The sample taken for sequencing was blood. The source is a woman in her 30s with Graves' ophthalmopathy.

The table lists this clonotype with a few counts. CDR3 residues: CASKAFRDPGTQYF. CDR3 nucleotides: TGTGCCAGCAAAGCTTTCCGGGACCCCGGTACGCAGTATTTT. The V gene is TRBV27, the J gene TRBJ2-3, with D perhaps given as TRBD1 or TRBD2 (5 bases each). The ends were cut back, 7 bases at V and 8 bases at J, with 19 bases in the middle. Per the germline V gene, CDR1 is MNHEY and CDR2 is SMNVEV (reference sequence). The CDR3 extends over 14 amino acids.

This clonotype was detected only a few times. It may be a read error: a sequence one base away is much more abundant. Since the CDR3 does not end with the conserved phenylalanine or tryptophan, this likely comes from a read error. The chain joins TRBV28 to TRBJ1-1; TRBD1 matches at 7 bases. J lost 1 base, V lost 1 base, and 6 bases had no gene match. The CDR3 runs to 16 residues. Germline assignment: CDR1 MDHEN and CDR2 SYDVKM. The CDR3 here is CASSLLSGQKNTEAFL. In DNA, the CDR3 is TGTGCCAGCAGTTTATTGTCGGGACAGAAGAACACTGAAGCTTTCCTT.

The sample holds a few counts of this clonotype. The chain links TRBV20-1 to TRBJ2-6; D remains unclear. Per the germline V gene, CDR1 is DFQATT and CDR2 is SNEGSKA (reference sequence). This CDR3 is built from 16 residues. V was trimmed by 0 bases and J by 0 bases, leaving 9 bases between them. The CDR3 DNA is TGCAGTGCTAGAGATTGGCGTACCTCTGGGGCCAACGTCCTGACTTTC. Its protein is CSARDWRTSGANVLTF.

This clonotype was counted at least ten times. The CDR3 sequence is CASSLRDRPTDTQYF. The CDR3 bases are TGTGCCAGCAGTTTACGGGACAGGCCCACAGATACGCAGTATTTT. The chain is built from TRBV27 and TRBJ2-3; 8 bases fit TRBD1. The CDR3 has 15 amino acids. Germline CDR1 reads MNHEY; CDR2 reads SMNVEV (reference sequence). Trimming cost V 2 bases and J 2 bases; bases outside gene matches: 3.

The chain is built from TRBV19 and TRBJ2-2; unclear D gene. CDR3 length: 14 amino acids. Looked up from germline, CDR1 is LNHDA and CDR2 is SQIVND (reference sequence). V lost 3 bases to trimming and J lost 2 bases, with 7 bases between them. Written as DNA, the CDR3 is TGTGCCAGTAGTATGAAGGGAAACACCGGGGAGCTGTTTTTT. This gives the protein CASSMKGNTGELFF.

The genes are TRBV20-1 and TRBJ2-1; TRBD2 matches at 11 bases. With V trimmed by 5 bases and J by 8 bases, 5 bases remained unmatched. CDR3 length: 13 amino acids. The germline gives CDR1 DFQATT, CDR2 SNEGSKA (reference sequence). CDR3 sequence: CSARSGGAYEQFF. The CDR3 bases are TGCAGTGCTCGTAGCGGGGGGGCTTATGAGCAGTTCTTC.

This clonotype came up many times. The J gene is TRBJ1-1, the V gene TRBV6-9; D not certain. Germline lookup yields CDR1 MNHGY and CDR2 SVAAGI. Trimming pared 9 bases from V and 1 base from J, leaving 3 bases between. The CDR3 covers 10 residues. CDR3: CARANTEAFF. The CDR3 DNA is TGTGCCAGGGCGAACACTGAAGCTTTCTTT.

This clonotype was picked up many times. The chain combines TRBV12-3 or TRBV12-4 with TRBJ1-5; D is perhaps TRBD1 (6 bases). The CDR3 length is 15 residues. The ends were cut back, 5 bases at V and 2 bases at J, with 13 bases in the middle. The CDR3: CASSTGSGGNQPQHF. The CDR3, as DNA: TGTGCCAGCAGTACCGGGTCAGGGGGCAATCAGCCCCAGCATTTT.

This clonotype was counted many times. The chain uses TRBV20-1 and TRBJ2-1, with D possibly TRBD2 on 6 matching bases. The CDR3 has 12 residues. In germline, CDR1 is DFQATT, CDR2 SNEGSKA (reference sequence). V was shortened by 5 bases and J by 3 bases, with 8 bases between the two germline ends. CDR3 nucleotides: TGCAGTGCTTCGGAGGGCTACAATGAGCAGTTCTTC. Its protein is CSASEGYNEQFF.

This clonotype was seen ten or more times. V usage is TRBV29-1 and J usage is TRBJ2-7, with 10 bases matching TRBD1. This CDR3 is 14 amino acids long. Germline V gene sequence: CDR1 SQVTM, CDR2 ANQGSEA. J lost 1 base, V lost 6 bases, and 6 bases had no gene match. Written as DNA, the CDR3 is TGCAGCGTGAGAGACAGGGGGCGTTCCTACGAGCAGTACTTC. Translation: CSVRDRGRSYEQYF.

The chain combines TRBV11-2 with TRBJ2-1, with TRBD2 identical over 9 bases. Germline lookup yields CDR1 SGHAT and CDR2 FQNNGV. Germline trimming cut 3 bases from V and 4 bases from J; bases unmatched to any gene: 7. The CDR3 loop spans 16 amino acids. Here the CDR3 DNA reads TGTGCCAGCAGCTTGGGAGCGGGAGGACGATACAATGAGCAGTTCTTC. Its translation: CASSLGAGGRYNEQFF.

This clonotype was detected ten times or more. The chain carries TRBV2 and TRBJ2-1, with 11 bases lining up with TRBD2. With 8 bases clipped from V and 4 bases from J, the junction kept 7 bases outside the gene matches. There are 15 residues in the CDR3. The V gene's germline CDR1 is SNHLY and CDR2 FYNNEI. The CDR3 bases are TGTGCCAGCTTACTTAGCGGGGGGGATTACAATGAGCAGTTCTTC. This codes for CASLLSGGDYNEQFF. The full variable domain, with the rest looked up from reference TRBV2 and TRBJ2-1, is EPEVTQTPSHQVTQMGQEVILRCVPISNHLYFYWYRQILGQKVEFLVSFYNNEISEKSEIFDDQFSVERPDGSNFTLKIRSTKLEDSAMYFCASLLSGGDYNEQFFGPGTRLTVL.

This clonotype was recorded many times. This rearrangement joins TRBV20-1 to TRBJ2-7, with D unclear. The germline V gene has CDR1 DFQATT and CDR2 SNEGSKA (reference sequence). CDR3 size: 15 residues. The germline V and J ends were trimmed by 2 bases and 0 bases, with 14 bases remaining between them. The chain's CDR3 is CSARSGFPSSYEQYF. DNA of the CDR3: TGCAGTGCTAGATCCGGATTTCCCAGCTCCTACGAGCAGTACTTC.

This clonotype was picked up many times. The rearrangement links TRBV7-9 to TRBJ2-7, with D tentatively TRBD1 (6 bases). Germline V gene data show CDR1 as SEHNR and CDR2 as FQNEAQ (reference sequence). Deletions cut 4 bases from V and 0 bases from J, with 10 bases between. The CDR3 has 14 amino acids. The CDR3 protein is CASSSQGSSYEQYF. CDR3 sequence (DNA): TGTGCCAGCAGCTCACAGGGAAGCTCCTACGAGCAGTACTTC.

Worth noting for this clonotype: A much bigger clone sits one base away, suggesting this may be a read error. Written as DNA, the CDR3 is TGTGCCAGCAGTGACTCCTCGACAGGGTTGGGACAGCCCCGGCATTTT. Its protein product is CASSDSSTGLGQPRHF. The chain has TRBV6-2 or TRBV6-3 and TRBJ1-5; 7 positions agree with TRBD1. Germline CDR1 MNHEY, CDR2 SVGEGT. CDR3 length equals 16 residues.

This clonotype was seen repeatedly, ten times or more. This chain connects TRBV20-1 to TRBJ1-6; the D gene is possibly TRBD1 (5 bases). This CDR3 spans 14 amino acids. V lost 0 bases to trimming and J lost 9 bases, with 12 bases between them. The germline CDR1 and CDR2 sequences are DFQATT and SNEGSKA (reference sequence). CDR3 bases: TGCAGTGCTAGAGATATAGGGGCCGGTTCACCCCTCCACTTT. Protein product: CSARDIGAGSPLHF.

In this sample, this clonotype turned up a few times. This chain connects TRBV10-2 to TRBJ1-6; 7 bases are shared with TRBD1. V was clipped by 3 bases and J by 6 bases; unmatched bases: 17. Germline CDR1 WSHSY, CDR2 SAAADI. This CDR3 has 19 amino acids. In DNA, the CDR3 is TGCGCCAGCAGTGACCCGGGGACAGTTTCTTCCCTAATTAATTCACCCCTCCACTTT. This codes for CASSDPGTVSSLINSPLHF.

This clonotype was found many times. The CDR3 DNA sequence: TGTGCCAGCTCACCGAAACAACAGGGTTGGAACACTGAAGCTTTCTTT. The encoded protein is CASSPKQQGWNTEAFF. This chain connects TRBV18 to TRBJ1-1; D is perhaps TRBD1 (6 bases). The CDR3 contains 16 residues. V was shortened by 3 bases and J by 1 base, with 15 bases between the two germline ends. The germline V gene has CDR1 KGHSH and CDR2 LQKENI.

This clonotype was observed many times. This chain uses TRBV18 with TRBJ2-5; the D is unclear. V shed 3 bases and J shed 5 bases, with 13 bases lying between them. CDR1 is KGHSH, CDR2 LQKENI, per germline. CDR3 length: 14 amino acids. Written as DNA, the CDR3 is TGTGCCAGCTCACCGGACGGCAGTCGGGAGACCCAGTACTTC. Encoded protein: CASSPDGSRETQYF.

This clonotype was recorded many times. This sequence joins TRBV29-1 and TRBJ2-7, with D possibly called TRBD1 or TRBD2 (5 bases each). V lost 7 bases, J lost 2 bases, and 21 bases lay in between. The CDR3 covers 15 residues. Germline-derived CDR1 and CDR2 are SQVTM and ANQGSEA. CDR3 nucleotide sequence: TGCAGCGGCACCGCCCCGGGACGGTTAGCCTACGAGCAGTACTTC. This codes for CSGTAPGRLAYEQYF.

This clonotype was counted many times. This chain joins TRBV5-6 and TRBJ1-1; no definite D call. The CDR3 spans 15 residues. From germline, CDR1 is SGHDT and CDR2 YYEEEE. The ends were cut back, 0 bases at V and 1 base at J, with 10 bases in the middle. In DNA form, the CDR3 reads TGTGCCAGCAGCTTGGCCTTGCGGGGGAACACTGAAGCTTTCTTT. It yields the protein CASSLALRGNTEAFF. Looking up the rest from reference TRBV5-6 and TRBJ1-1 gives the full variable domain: DAGVTQSPTHLIKTRGQQVTLRCSPKSGHDTVSWYQQALGQGPQFIFQYYEEEERQRGNFPDRFSGHQFPNYSSELNVNALLLGDSALYLCASSLALRGNTEAFFGQGTRLTVV.

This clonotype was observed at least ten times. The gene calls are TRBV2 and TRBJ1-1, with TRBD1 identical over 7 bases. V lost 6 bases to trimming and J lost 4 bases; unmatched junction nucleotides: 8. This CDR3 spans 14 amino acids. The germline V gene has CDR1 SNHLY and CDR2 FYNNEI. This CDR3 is CASREYRGGTEAFF. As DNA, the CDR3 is TGTGCCAGCAGAGAATACAGGGGCGGCACTGAAGCTTTCTTT.

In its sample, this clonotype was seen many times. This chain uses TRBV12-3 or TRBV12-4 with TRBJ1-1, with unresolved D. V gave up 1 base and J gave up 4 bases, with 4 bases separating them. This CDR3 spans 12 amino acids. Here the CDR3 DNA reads TGTGCCAGCAGTTTAGGTCTCACTGAAGCTTTCTTT. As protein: CASSLGLTEAFF.

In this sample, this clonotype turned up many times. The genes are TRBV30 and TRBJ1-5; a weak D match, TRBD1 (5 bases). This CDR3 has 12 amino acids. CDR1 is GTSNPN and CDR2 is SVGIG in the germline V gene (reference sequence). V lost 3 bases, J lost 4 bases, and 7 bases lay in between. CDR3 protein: CAWRGVNQPQHF. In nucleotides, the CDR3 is TGTGCCTGGAGGGGGGTTAATCAGCCCCAGCATTTT.

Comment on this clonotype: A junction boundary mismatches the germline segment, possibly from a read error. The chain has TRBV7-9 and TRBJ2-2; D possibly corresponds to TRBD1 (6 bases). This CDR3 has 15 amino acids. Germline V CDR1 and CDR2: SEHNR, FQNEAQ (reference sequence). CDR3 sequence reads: CASSGRRQGIGELLF. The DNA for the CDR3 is TGTGCCAGCAGCGGTCGACGTCAGGGGATCGGGGAGCTGCTTTTT.

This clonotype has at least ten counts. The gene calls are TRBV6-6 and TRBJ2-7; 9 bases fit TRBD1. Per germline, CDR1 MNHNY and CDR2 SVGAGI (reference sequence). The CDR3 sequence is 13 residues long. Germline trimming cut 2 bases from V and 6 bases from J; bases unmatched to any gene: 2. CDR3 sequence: CASSYGTGLEQYF. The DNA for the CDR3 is TGTGCCAGCAGTTACGGGACAGGGCTCGAGCAGTACTTC.

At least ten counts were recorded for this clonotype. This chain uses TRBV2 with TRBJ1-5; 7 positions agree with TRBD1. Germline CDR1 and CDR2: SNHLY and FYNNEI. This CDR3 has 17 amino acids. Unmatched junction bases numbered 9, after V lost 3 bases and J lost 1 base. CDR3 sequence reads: CASSDSPATGSNQPQHF. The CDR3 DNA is TGTGCCAGCAGTGATTCCCCGGCGACAGGGAGCAATCAGCCCCAGCATTTT.

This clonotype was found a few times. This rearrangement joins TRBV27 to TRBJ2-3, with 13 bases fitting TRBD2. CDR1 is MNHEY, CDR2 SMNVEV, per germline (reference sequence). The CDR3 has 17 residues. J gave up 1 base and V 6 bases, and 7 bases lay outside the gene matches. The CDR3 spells CASRPLTSGGGTDTQYF. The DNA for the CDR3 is TGTGCCAGCAGACCCCTTACTAGCGGGGGGGGCACAGATACGCAGTATTTT.

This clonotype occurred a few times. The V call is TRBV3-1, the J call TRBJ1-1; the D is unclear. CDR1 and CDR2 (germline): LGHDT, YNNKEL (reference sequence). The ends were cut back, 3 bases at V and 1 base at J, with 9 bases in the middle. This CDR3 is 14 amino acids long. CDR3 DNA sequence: TGTGCCAGCAGCCACGTAGGGAGGAACACTGAAGCTTTCTTT. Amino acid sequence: CASSHVGRNTEAFF.